The entry that follows covers one T cell receptor beta chain sequence. The sample belongs to a study of T cells in Graves' hyperthyroidism and ophthalmopathy. TCR beta CDR3 region amplification was performed from RNA transcripts. TCR CDR3 regions were first amplified by RT-PCR with HTBI primers. TCRdb reanalysed the multiplex PCR reads using MiXCR and keeps one entry per CDR3 protein. The top ten clones hold 7% to 8.5% of a sample with fewer than 350,000 distinct CDR3 sequences, roughly 15% of them seen once. CDR1 SGHRS and CDR2 YFSETQ come from the germline V gene. The V and J ends lost 1 base and 0 bases respectively, with 14 bases between them. This CDR3 has 17 amino acids.

The TCR comes from a young woman with Graves' hyperthyroidism that later progressed to Graves' ophthalmopathy. This chain joins TRBV5-1 and TRBJ1-3; tentative D call: TRBD1 (6 bases). Sequences were obtained from blood. The CDR3 protein is CASSLNVRGASGNTIYF. The CDR3 DNA follows: TGCGCCAGCAGCTTGAACGTAAGGGGGGCCTCTGGAAACACCATATATTTT.